This TCR beta chain was found in a study of T cells after yellow fever vaccination. Germline V gene sequence: CDR1 MNHNS, CDR2 SASEGT. V was pared by 7 bases and J by 0 bases, with 16 bases between. This CDR3 comprises 15 residues. Study-level findings and limits: A minor fraction of clonotypes spanned both CD4 and CD8 compartments.

The TCR cDNA carried a universal primer site and UMIs from 5'RACE template switching. Via MiXCR, TCRdb re-called the 5' RACE reads, giving one row per CDR3 protein. Of hundreds of thousands of distinct CDR3 sequences in the sample, roughly 13% were seen once. This clonotype was counted a few times. What it recognizes is unknown. This chain links TRBV6-1 with TRBJ2-7; D perhaps matches TRBD2 (5 bases). The sequence was collected from a man under 40 who received the YFV17D yellow fever vaccine. This specimen was PBMCs, taken on the day of the yellow fever booster vaccination. The CDR3 nucleotides are TGTGCCAGCACTCAACCCCGAGGGTCCTCCTACGAGCAGTACTTC. This gives the protein CASTQPRGSSYEQYF.